Shown below are 6 T cell receptor beta chains from a single sample sequenced in a study of technical replicates of blood from a few donors. TCRdb keeps only in-frame clones here, not all; method: immunoSEQ multiplex PCR. Of 70,000 to 85,000 clones in the sample, almost 98% were seen once. The sample taken for sequencing was T cells isolated from PBMCs. These receptor sequences come from a human donor in good health.

V usage is TRBV6-1 and J usage is TRBJ2-7; 7 nucleotides line up with TRBD2. The CDR3 spans 15 residues. V shed 6 bases and J 6 bases; nucleotides not matched to a gene: 14. CDR1 MNHNS and CDR2 SASEGT come from the germline V gene. The CDR3 sequence: CASSAHQGGISEQYF. The CDR3 DNA reads as TGTGCCAGCAGCGCCCATCAGGGAGGGATATCCGAGCAGTACTTC.

The chain employs TRBV6-5 and TRBJ1-4; 10 positions agree with TRBD1. J was trimmed by 7 bases and V by 5 bases; bases with no gene match: 4. The germline V gene encodes CDR1 MNHEY and CDR2 SVGAGI. The CDR3 spans 14 residues. This chain's CDR3 is CASSRRDRGEKLFF. The CDR3 DNA follows: TGTGCCAGCAGTCGTCGGGACAGGGGTGAAAAACTGTTTTTT.

J is TRBJ1-2 and V is TRBV19, with 7 nucleotides matching TRBD1. Germline CDR1 reads LNHDA; CDR2 reads SQIVND (reference sequence). The CDR3 runs to 15 residues. V lost 9 bases, J lost 8 bases, and 18 bases stayed unmatched. CDR3 loop: CASRQGERSARGYTF. For the CDR3, the DNA is TGTGCCAGCCGACAGGGTGAAAGGTCCGCGCGGGGCTACACCTTC.

In DNA, the CDR3 is TGTGCCAGCAGCGCTCAGGGAGGGTATAGCAATCAGCCCCAGCATTTT. This encodes CASSAQGGYSNQPQHF. The V and J genes are TRBV2 and TRBJ1-5; D possibly corresponds to TRBD1 (5 bases). The V and J ends lost 6 bases and 0 bases respectively, with 15 bases between them. The germline gives CDR1 SNHLY, CDR2 FYNNEI. This CDR3 is 16 amino acids long.

The V gene is TRBV25-1, the J gene TRBJ1-5; 9 nucleotides align to TRBD1. Trimming removed 6 bases from V and 6 bases from J; junction bases left unmatched: 9. In germline, CDR1 is MGHDK, CDR2 SYGVNS. CDR3 length: 15 residues. The CDR3 DNA sequence: TGTGCCAGCAGCCCTACCGGACAGGGGAGTCAGCCCCAGCATTTT. Translated, it gives CASSPTGQGSQPQHF.

This chain connects TRBV10-3 to TRBJ1-2; 7 bases match TRBD1. Germline V gene data show CDR1 as ENHRY and CDR2 as SYGVKD. V was pared by 0 bases and J by 11 bases, with 9 bases of the junction left unmatched. The CDR3 is 14 amino acids. The CDR3 region has the DNA TGTGCCATCAGTGAGTCTACAGGGTCAGGGGGATACACCTTC. Protein: CAISESTGSGGYTF.